A single sample is the source of the 14 T cell receptor beta chains below, sequenced in a study of spatial heterogeneity in lung cancer. TCRdb used MiXCR to reprocess the 5' RACE reads, holding one entry per CDR3 protein. The sample contains some 64,000 distinct CDR3 sequences, roughly 7.9% of which appear only once. The time point here: sample taken at primary tumor resection. Sequencing of whole RNA from tumor, nontumor lung or frozen PBMC involved no sorting. The sequences come from PBMCs, collected at surgery. All receptors come from a female donor with early-stage non-small cell lung cancer.

The J gene is TRBJ1-2, the V gene TRBV29-1; TRBD1 is a possible D gene (5 bases). V lost 8 bases to trimming and J lost 4 bases, with 20 bases between them. CDR3 length: 14 residues. Germline assignment: CDR1 SQVTM and CDR2 ANQGSEA. Written as DNA, the CDR3 is TGCAGCCCCACATCGCGCGAGGGGTCCTATGGCTACACCTTC. It yields the protein CSPTSREGSYGYTF.

In its sample, this clonotype was seen many times. The rearrangement joins TRBV2 to TRBJ2-7; weak D call: TRBD2 (5 bases). The V gene lost 6 bases and the J gene lost 2 bases, with 11 bases spanning the gap. Germline V gives CDR1 SNHLY, CDR2 FYNNEI. This CDR3 region has 13 residues. CDR3 DNA: TGTGCCAGCAGCACTAGAGGGACCTACGAGCAGTACTTC. It is translated as CASSTRGTYEQYF. Filled out from reference TRBV2 and TRBJ2-7, the complete variable domain reads EPEVTQTPSHQVTQMGQEVILRCVPISNHLYFYWYRQILGQKVEFLVSFYNNEISEKSEIFDDQFSVERPDGSNFTLKIRSTKLEDSAMYFCASSTRGTYEQYFGPGTRLTVT.

Concerning this clonotype: This may arise from a read error, as a much more abundant clone is one base away. The gene calls are TRBV24-1 and TRBJ2-1; D is uncertain. The CDR3 has 13 amino acids. V lost 4 bases, J lost 10 bases, and 13 bases lay in between. Germline CDR1 KGHDR, CDR2 SFDVKD. The CDR3 here is CATSETKVEEQFF. The CDR3 nucleotides read TGTGCCACCAGTGAAACCAAGGTAGAGGAGCAGTTCTTC.

V gene TRBV14 combines with J gene TRBJ1-1; maybe TRBD1 (5 bases). The CDR3 is 18 residues long. Germline CDR1 SGHDN, CDR2 FVKESK. Trimming shortened V by 3 bases and J by 3 bases, and 23 bases separated the two germline ends. CDR3 in DNA: TGTGCCAGCAGCCACTCGCGGGGAACAGGAAGCCTGGACACTGAAGCTTTCTTT. Encoded protein: CASSHSRGTGSLDTEAFF. Filled out from reference TRBV14 and TRBJ1-1, the complete variable domain reads EAGVTQFPSHSVIEKGQTVTLRCDPISGHDNLYWYRRVMGKEIKFLLHFVKESKQDESGMPNNRFLAERTGGTYSTLKVQPAELEDSGVYFCASSHSRGTGSLDTEAFFGQGTRLTVV.

As concerns this clonotype: Just one base apart from a much larger clone, this may be a read error. The rearrangement uses TRBV20-1 and TRBJ2-1; 10 bases map to TRBD2. Germline loops: CDR1 DFQATT, CDR2 SNEGSKA (reference sequence). The CDR3 is made up of 15 amino acids. The CDR3 DNA sequence: TGCAATGCCTTCGCGCCGGGACTAGCGAACAATGAGCAGTTCTTC. It translates to CNAFAPGLANNEQFF.

This clonotype is labeled as medium-sized. The chain employs TRBV7-6 and TRBJ1-1; D might be TRBD1 (6 bases). CDR1 is SGHVS, CDR2 FNYEAQ, per germline. This CDR3 has 14 residues. Trimming shortened V by 1 base and J by 1 base, and 7 bases separated the two germline ends. The CDR3, as DNA: TGTGCCAGCAGCTTAGGCAGGGGGAACACTGAAGCTTTCTTT. Translated, it gives CASSLGRGNTEAFF.

The sample holds many counts of this clonotype. The chain joins TRBV5-1 to TRBJ2-7; TRBD1 might be the D (8 bases). This CDR3 is 14 amino acids long. Germline V lookup: CDR1 SGHRS, CDR2 YFSETQ. The V end lost 6 bases, the J end lost 4 bases, and 17 bases lay between the germline ends. The CDR3 region is CASTFGQGGYEQYV. The DNA of the CDR3 is TGCGCCAGCACCTTTGGACAGGGAGGGTACGAGCAGTACGTC.

This clonotype occurred a few times. This rearrangement joins TRBV9 to TRBJ2-7; possible D gene TRBD2, 5 bases. The V gene lost 0 bases and the J gene lost 3 bases, with 10 bases spanning the gap. Germline CDR1 reads SGDLS; CDR2 reads YYNGEE. The CDR3 length is 14 residues. CDR3 sequence: CASSVANSGYEQYF. Written as DNA, the CDR3 is TGTGCCAGCAGCGTAGCTAACAGCGGCTACGAGCAGTACTTC.

This clonotype was detected a few times. V and J are TRBV3-1 and TRBJ2-5; the match to TRBD2 covers 10 bases. The CDR3 totals 16 residues. The germline CDR1 and CDR2 sequences are LGHDT and YNNKEL (reference sequence). The V and J ends lost 1 base and 9 bases, in that order; junction bases with no gene match: 11. DNA of the CDR3: TGTGCCAGCAGCCAAGGACAGCGGGGGGGAGTACGGCCCCAGTACTTC. Translating it yields CASSQGQRGGVRPQYF.

This clonotype appeared a few times. The V and J genes are TRBV12-3 or TRBV12-4 and TRBJ1-5, with D hard to call. The ends were cut back, 2 bases at V and 9 bases at J, with 11 bases in the middle. The CDR3 contains 13 residues. The CDR3: CASSLREGGPQHF. CDR3 sequence (DNA): TGTGCCAGCAGTTTAAGAGAAGGAGGGCCCCAGCATTTT.

The V call is TRBV5-6, the J call TRBJ2-5, with D perhaps TRBD1 or TRBD2 (5 bases each). The CDR3 covers 15 residues. V was cut by 2 bases and J by 2 bases, with 13 bases left in between. Germline loops: CDR1 SGHDT, CDR2 YYEEEE. Here the CDR3 reads CASSFQGVGQETQYF. As DNA, the CDR3 is TGTGCCAGCAGCTTTCAGGGAGTAGGGCAAGAGACCCAGTACTTC.

This clonotype was detected ten times or more. The chain is built from TRBV7-3 and TRBJ1-2; TRBD1 aligns across 8 bases. Losses at the gene ends were 3 bases for V and 2 bases for J; bases not matched to a gene: 2. The CDR3 consists of 14 residues. The V gene's germline CDR1 is SGHTA and CDR2 FQGTGA. The CDR3 DNA sequence: TGTGCCAGCAGCTTGGGGACAGGAAACTATGGCTACACCTTC. The encoded protein is CASSLGTGNYGYTF.

In its sample, this clonotype was seen many times. The CDR3 region has the DNA TGTGCCAGCAGCTACCAGGGGATCCGTCAGCCCCAGCATTTT. Translated, it gives CASSYQGIRQPQHF. J is TRBJ1-5 and V is TRBV5-6; weak D call: TRBD1 (6 bases). This CDR3 region has 14 residues. Per germline, CDR1 SGHDT and CDR2 YYEEEE. V gave up 3 bases and J gave up 6 bases, with 13 bases separating them. The variable domain in full, completed from reference TRBV5-6 and TRBJ1-5, reads DAGVTQSPTHLIKTRGQQVTLRCSPKSGHDTVSWYQQALGQGPQFIFQYYEEEERQRGNFPDRFSGHQFPNYSSELNVNALLLGDSALYLCASSYQGIRQPQHFGDGTRLSIL.

This clonotype was recorded many times. This rearrangement joins TRBV20-1 to TRBJ2-7; D possibly corresponds to TRBD2 (6 bases). The CDR3 runs to 15 residues. CDR1 DFQATT and CDR2 SNEGSKA come from the germline V gene (reference sequence). V was clipped by 7 bases and J by 7 bases, with 26 bases between them. CDR3 region: CSGGFCGEVTSEQYF. The CDR3 DNA follows: TGCAGTGGTGGTTTTTGCGGGGAGGTGACCTCAGAGCAGTACTTC.